The present TCR beta chain was sequenced within a study of blood T cell repertoires in COVID-19. On the study more broadly: COVID-19 samples collected from the United States, Italy and Spain covered acute and convalescent phases. T cells, B-cell-depleted T cells, or PBMCs provided the cDNA or gDNA that served as material.

V trimming: 4 bases; J trimming: 4 bases; junction bases outside the gene matches: 5. The CDR3 sequence is 14 residues long. Germline CDR1 is SGHRS and CDR2 is YFSETQ. This table comes from immunoSEQ multiplex PCR, and its TCRdb copy is limited to in-frame clones, with some not included. The data show about 150,000 clones, with over 65% seen just once and roughly 1.7% held by the top ten. The chain couples TRBV5-1 to TRBJ1-3, with TRBD1 identical over 7 bases. The sequence was collected from a man older than 75 with acute or convalescent COVID-19. The sample consisted of peripheral blood. DNA of the CDR3: TGCGCCAGCAGCCGACAGACAGGGGGAAACACCATATATTTT. It encodes CASSRQTGGNTIYF. The whole variable domain, filled in from reference TRBV5-1 and TRBJ1-3, reads KAGVTQTPRYLIKTRGQQVTLSCSPISGHRSVSWYQQTPGQGLQFLFEYFSETQRNKGNFPGRFSGRQFSNSRSEMNVSTLELGDSALYLCASSRQTGGNTIYFGEGSWLTVV.